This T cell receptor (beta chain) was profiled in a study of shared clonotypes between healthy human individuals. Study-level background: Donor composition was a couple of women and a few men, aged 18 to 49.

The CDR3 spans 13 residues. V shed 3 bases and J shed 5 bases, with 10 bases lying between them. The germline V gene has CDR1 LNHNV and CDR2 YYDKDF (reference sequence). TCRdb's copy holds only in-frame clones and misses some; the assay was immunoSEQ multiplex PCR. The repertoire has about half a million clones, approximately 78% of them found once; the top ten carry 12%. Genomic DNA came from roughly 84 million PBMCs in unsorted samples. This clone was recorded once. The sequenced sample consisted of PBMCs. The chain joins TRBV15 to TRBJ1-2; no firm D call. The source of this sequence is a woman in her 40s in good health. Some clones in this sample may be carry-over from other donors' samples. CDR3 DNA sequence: TGTGCCACCAGCAGTTCCCAGCCGTATGGCTACACCTTC. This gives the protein CATSSSQPYGYTF.